The 2 T cell receptor beta chains given below trace back to one sample, sequenced in a study of T cell repertoires in cytomegalovirus infection. TCRdb called the reads again in MiXCR, with one record for every CDR3 protein. The repertoire holds about 600,000 distinct CDR3 sequences, with 24% as singletons. Material for sequencing was CD8+ T cells from PBMCs. Receptors originate from a human donor in good health (CMV status not recorded). Some clones in this sample may be carry-over from other donors' samples.

There are many counts of this clonotype. The rearrangement joins TRBV7-9 to TRBJ2-7; D uncertain. Trimming pared 3 bases from V and 5 bases from J, leaving 11 bases between. Germline V gene lookup returns CDR1 SEHNR and CDR2 FQNEAQ (reference sequence). The CDR3 sequence is 13 residues long. As DNA, the CDR3 is TGTGCCAGCAGCTTTCTGGGAACCCACGAGCAGTACTTC. It is translated as CASSFLGTHEQYF.

V usage is TRBV4-1 and J usage is TRBJ2-6; D uncertain. This CDR3 comprises 18 residues. V was clipped by 1 base and J by 0 bases, with 13 bases between them. Germline V gives CDR1 MGHRA, CDR2 YSYEKL. CDR3 in amino acids: CASSQGVQIYSGANVLTF. CDR3 DNA sequence: TGCGCCAGCAGCCAAGGTGTACAGATCTACTCTGGGGCCAACGTCCTGACTTTC.